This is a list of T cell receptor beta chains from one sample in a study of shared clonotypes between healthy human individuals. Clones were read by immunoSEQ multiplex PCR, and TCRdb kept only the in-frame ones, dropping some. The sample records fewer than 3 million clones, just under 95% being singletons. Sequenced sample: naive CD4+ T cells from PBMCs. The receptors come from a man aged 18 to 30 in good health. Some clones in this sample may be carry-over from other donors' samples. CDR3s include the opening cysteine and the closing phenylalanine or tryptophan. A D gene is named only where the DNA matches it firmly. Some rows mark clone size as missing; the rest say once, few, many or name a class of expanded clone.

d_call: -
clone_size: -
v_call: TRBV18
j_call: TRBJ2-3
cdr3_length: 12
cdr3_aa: CASSPDTDTQYF
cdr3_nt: TGTGCCAGCTCACCCGACACAGATACGCAGTATTTT

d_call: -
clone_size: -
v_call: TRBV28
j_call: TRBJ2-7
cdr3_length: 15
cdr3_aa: CASSSVTLASYEQYF
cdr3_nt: TGTGCCAGCAGCTCCGTCACTCTAGCCTCCTACGAGCAGTACTTC

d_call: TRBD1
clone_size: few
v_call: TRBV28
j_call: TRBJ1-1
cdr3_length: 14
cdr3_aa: CASSLGQVYTEAFF
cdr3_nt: TGTGCCAGCAGTTTGGGACAGGTGTACACTGAAGCTTTCTTT

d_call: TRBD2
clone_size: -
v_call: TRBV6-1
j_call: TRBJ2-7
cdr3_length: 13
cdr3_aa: CASVPGGGGEQYF
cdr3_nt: TGTGCCAGCGTGCCGGGAGGTGGGGGCGAGCAGTACTTC

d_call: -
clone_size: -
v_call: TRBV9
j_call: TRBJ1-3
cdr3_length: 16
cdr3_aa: CASSVAYGGPGNTIYF
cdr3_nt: TGTGCCAGCAGCGTAGCTTACGGAGGGCCTGGAAACACCATATATTTT

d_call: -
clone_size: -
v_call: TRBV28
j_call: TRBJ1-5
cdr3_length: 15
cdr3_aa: CASSLVGGSNQPQHF
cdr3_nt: TGTGCCAGCAGTTTGGTTGGCGGGAGCAATCAGCCCCAGCATTTT

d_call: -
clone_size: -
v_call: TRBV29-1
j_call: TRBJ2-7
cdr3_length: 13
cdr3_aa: CSVASNRDYEQYF
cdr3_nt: TGCAGCGTAGCCTCTAACAGGGATTACGAGCAGTACTTC

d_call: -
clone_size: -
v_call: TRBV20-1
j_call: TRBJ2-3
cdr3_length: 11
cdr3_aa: CSAIGLSGQYF
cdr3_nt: TGCAGTGCTATAGGTCTCTCTGGGCAGTATTTT

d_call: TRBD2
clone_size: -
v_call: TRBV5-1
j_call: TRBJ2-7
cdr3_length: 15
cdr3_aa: CASSGTSGSLQEQYF
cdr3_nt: TGCGCCAGCAGTGGGACTAGCGGGTCGCTACAAGAGCAGTACTTC

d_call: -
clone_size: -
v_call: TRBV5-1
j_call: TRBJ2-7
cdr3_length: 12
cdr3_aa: CASSPTIYEQYF
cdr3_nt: TGCGCCAGCAGCCCCACAATCTACGAGCAGTACTTC

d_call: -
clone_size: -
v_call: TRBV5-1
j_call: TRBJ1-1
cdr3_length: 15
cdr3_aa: CASSFQTVPNTEAFF
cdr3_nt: TGCGCCAGCAGCTTTCAGACAGTTCCGAACACTGAAGCTTTCTTT

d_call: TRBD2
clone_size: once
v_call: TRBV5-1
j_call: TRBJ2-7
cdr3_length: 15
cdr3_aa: CASTTGTSGIYEQYF
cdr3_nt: TGCGCCAGCACCACCGGGACTAGCGGGATCTACGAGCAGTACTTC

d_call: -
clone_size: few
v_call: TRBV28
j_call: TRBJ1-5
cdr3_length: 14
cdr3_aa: CASSSYRRGQPQHF
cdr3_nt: TGTGCCAGCAGTTCCTACCGGCGGGGCCAGCCCCAGCATTTT

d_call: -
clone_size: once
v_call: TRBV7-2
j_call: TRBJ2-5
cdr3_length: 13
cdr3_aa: CASSAPWVSTQYF
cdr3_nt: TGTGCCAGCAGCGCGCCCTGGGTGTCGACCCAGTACTTC

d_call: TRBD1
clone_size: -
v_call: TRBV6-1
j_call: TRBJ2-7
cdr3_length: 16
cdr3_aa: CASSEVWDRGAYEQYF
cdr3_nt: TGTGCCAGCAGTGAAGTTTGGGACAGGGGTGCGTACGAGCAGTACTTC

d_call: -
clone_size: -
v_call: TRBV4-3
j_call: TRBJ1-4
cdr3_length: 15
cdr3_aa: CASSPQTGWGEKLFF
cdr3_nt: TGCGCCAGCAGCCCCCAAACAGGGTGGGGTGAAAAACTGTTTTTT

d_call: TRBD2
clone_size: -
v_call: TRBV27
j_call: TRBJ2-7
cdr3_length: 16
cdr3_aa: CASRSGTSTYPYEQYF
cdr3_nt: TGTGCCAGCAGAAGCGGGACTAGTACGTACCCCTACGAGCAGTACTTC

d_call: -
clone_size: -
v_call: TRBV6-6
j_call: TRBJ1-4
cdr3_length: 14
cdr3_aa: CASAKQGANEKLFF
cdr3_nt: TGTGCCAGCGCGAAACAGGGAGCTAATGAAAAACTGTTTTTT

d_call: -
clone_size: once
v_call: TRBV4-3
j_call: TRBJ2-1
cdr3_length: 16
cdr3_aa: CASSQRLAGSYNEQFF
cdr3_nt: TGCGCCAGCAGCCAAAGGCTTGCGGGATCTTACAATGAGCAGTTCTTC

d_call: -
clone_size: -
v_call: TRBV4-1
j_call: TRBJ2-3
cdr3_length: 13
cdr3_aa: CASSQAAIRTQYF
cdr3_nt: TGCGCCAGCAGCCAAGCGGCCATACGTACGCAGTATTTT

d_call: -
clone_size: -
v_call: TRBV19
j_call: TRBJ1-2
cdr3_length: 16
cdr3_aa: CASSVRQGLTNYGYTF
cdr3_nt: TGTGCCAGTAGTGTCCGCCAGGGACTAACTAACTATGGCTACACCTTC

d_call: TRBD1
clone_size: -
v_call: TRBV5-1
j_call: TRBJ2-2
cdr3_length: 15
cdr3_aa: CASSSGTGRTGELFF
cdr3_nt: TGCGCCAGCAGCTCTGGGACAGGCCGTACCGGGGAGCTGTTTTTT

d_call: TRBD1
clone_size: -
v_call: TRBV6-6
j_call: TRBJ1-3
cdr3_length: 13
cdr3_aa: CASQDRGGNTIYF
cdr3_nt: TGTGCCAGCCAGGACAGGGGTGGAAACACCATATATTTT

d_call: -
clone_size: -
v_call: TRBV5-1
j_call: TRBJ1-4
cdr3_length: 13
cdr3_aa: CASSLGPNEKLFF
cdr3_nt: TGCGCCAGCAGCCTGGGACCTAATGAAAAACTGTTTTTT

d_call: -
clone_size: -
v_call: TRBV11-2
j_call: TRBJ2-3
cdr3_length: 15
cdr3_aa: CASSLTPRSTDTQYF
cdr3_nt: TGTGCCAGCAGCTTAACGCCAAGAAGCACAGATACGCAGTATTTT

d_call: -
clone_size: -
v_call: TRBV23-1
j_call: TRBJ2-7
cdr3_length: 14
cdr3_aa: CARIGRGHTYEQYF
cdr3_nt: TGCGCCAGGATCGGTAGGGGCCACACCTACGAGCAGTACTTC

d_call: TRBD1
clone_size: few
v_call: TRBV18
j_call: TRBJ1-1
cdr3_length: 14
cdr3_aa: CASSRGTGNTEAFF
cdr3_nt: TGTGCCAGCTCACGGGGGACAGGGAACACTGAAGCTTTCTTT

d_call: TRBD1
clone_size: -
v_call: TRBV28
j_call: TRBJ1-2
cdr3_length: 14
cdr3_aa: CASSLGTGRHGYTF
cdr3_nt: TGTGCCAGCAGTTTGGGGACAGGGAGGCATGGCTACACCTTC

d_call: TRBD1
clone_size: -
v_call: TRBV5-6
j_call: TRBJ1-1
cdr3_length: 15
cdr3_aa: CASSFPGQEQSEAFF
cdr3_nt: TGTGCCAGCAGCTTTCCGGGACAGGAGCAGAGTGAAGCTTTCTTT

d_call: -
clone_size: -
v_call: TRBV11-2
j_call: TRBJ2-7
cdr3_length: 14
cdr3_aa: CASSFGQATYEQYF
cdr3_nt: TGTGCCAGCAGCTTTGGGCAGGCTACCTACGAGCAGTACTTC

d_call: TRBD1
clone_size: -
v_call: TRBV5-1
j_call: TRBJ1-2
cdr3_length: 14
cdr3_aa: CASSLGTGGYGYTF
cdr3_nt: TGCGCCAGCAGCTTGGGGACAGGGGGCTATGGCTACACCTTC

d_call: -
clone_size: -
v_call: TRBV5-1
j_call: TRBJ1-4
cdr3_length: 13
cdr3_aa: CASRGQPNEKLFF
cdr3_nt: TGCGCCAGCAGGGGTCAGCCTAATGAAAAACTGTTTTTT

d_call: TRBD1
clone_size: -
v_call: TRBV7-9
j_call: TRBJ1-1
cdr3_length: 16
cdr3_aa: CASSTQGTRGGGEAFF
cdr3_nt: TGTGCCAGCAGCACACAGGGGACCCGTGGGGGCGGTGAAGCTTTCTTT

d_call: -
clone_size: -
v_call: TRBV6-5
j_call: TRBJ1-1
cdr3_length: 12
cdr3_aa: CASSSWGTEAFF
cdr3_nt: TGTGCCAGCAGTTCATGGGGGACTGAAGCTTTCTTT

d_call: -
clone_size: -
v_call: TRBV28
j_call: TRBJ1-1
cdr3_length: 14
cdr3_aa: CASKGSGSVTEAFF
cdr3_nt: TGTGCCAGCAAAGGCAGCGGGTCGGTCACTGAAGCTTTCTTT

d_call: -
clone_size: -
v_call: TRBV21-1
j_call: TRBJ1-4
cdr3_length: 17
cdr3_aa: CASSLPPGASTNEKLFF
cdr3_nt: TGTGCCAGCAGCTTACCCCCAGGGGCTTCAACTAATGAAAAACTGTTTTTT

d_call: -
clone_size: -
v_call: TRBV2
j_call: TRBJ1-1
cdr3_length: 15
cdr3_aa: CARRQEAFMNTEAFF
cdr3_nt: TGTGCCAGAAGACAGGAAGCCTTTATGAACACTGAAGCTTTCTTT

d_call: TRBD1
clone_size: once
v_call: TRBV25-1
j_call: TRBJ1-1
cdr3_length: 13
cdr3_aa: CASSAGQGFEAFF
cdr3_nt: TGTGCCAGCAGTGCCGGACAGGGCTTTGAAGCTTTCTTT

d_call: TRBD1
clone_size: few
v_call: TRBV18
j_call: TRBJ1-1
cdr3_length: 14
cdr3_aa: CASSPDLNRGLAFF
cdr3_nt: TGTGCCAGCTCACCGGACCTAAACAGGGGACTAGCTTTCTTT

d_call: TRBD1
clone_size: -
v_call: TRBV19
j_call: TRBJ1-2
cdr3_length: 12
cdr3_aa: CASSRQGYGYTF
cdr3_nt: TGTGCCAGTAGCCGACAGGGCTATGGCTACACCTTC

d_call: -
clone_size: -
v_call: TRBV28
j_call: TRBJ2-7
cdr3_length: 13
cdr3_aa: CASSLGGDGKQYF
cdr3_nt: TGTGCCAGCAGTTTAGGGGGCGATGGTAAGCAGTACTTC

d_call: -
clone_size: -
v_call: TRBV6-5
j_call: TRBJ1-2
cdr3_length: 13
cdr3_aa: CASSFRGPDGYTF
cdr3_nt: TGTGCCAGCAGTTTTCGGGGCCCTGATGGCTACACCTTC

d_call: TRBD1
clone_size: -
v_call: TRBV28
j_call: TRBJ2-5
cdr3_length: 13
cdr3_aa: CASRSGGAETQYF
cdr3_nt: TGTGCCAGCAGGTCAGGGGGCGCAGAGACCCAGTACTTC

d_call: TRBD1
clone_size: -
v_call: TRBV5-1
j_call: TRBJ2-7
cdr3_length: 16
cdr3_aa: CASSQYVSGGPYEQYF
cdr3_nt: TGCGCCAGCAGCCAATACGTTTCAGGGGGCCCCTACGAGCAGTACTTC

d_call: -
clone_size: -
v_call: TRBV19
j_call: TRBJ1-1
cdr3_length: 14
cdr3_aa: CASSISRGNTEAFF
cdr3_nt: TGTGCCAGTAGTATAAGCAGGGGGAACACTGAAGCTTTCTTT

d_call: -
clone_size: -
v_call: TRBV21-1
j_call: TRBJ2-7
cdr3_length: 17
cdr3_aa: CASSPPPGGQISYEQYF
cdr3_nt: TGTGCCAGCAGCCCCCCACCCGGGGGGCAGATTTCCTACGAGCAGTACTTC

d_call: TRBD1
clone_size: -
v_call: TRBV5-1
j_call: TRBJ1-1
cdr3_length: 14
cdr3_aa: CASSLMDRGTEAFF
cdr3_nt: TGCGCCAGCAGCCTGATGGACAGGGGGACTGAAGCTTTCTTT

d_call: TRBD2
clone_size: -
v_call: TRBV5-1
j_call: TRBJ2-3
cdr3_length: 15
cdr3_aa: CASSKLAGATDTQYF
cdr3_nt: TGCGCCAGCAGCAAACTAGCGGGGGCCACAGATACGCAGTATTTT

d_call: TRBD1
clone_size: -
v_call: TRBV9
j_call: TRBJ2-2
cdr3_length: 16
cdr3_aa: CASSVAGTGGTGELFF
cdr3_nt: TGTGCCAGCAGCGTAGCGGGGACAGGGGGCACCGGGGAGCTGTTTTTT

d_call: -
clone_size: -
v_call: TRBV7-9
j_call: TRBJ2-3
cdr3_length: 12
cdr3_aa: CASSFTADTQYF
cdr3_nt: TGTGCCAGCAGCTTCACAGCGGATACGCAGTATTTT

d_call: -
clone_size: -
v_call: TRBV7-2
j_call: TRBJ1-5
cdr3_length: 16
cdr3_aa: CASSLGTRNSNQPQHF
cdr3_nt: TGTGCCAGCAGCTTGGGGACAAGGAATAGCAATCAGCCCCAGCATTTT

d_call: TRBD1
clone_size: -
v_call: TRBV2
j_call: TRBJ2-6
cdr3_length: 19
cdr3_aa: CASSEGRGQGSSGANVLTF
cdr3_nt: TGTGCCAGCAGTGAAGGACGAGGACAGGGAAGCTCCGGGGCCAACGTCCTGACTTTC

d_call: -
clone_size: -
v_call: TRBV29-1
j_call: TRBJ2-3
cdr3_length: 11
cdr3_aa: CSVVRADTQYF
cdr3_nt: TGCAGCGTTGTCCGAGCAGATACGCAGTATTTT

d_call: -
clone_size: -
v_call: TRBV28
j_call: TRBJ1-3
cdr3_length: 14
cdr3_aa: CASNEGPSGNTIYF
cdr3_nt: TGTGCCAGCAATGAGGGGCCCTCTGGAAACACCATATATTTT

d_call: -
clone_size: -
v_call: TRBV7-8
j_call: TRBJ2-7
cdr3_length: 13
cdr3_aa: CASSLGDTYEQYF
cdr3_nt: TGTGCCAGCAGCTTAGGGGACACCTACGAGCAGTACTTC